The next 5 T cell receptor beta chains were all read from a single sample in a study of control samples from healthy donors and cancer patients. Sequencing was performed with immunoSEQ multiplex PCR; in TCRdb, only in-frame clones are kept and a portion is missing. The sample lists some 100,000 clones; 85% to 90% were seen once. The sequencing sample was made of blood. The receptors originated from a man under 40 in good health.

This clone appeared once. CDR3 sequence (DNA): TGTGCCAGCCGAAGACAGGGGGTTGTCTACAATGAGCAGTTCTTC. It is translated as CASRRQGVVYNEQFF. V and J are TRBV2 and TRBJ2-1, with 9 bases identical to TRBD1. Germline V gene sequence: CDR1 SNHLY, CDR2 FYNNEI. J lost 3 bases, V lost 8 bases, and 8 bases had no gene match. There are 15 residues in the CDR3. The full variable domain, with the rest looked up from reference TRBV2 and TRBJ2-1, is EPEVTQTPSHQVTQMGQEVILRCVPISNHLYFYWYRQILGQKVEFLVSFYNNEISEKSEIFDDQFSVERPDGSNFTLKIRSTKLEDSAMYFCASRRQGVVYNEQFFGPGTRLTVL.

The CDR3 spells CASTTPLAPLHF. CDR3 nucleotide sequence: TGTGCCAGCACTACCCCCCTGGCACCCCTCCACTTT. The genes are TRBV27 and TRBJ1-6, with D hard to call. The CDR3 covers 12 residues. CDR1 is MNHEY, CDR2 SMNVEV, per germline (reference sequence). V was shortened by 7 bases and J by 11 bases, with 12 bases between the two germline ends.

This clone was seen a single time. The chain has TRBV2 and TRBJ1-2, with TRBD1 matching over 10 bases. Germline-derived CDR1 and CDR2 are SNHLY and FYNNEI. The CDR3 covers 15 residues. V shed 4 bases and J 4 bases; nucleotides not matched to a gene: 6. The CDR3 reads CASSGGQGNFYGYTF. DNA for the CDR3: TGTGCCAGCAGTGGGGGACAGGGGAATTTCTATGGCTACACCTTC.

This chain connects TRBV9 to TRBJ1-6, with 7 bases lining up with TRBD1. The ends lost 0 bases at V and 6 bases at J; junction bases unmatched: 3. This CDR3 is built from 15 residues. In germline, CDR1 is SGDLS, CDR2 YYNGEE. The CDR3 loop reads CASSVGDSLNSPLHF. DNA of the CDR3: TGTGCCAGCAGCGTAGGGGACAGCCTTAATTCACCCCTCCACTTT.

The rearrangement joins TRBV29-1 to TRBJ2-1; D remains ambiguous. CDR3 length: 8 amino acids. Looked up from germline, CDR1 is SQVTM and CDR2 is ANQGSEA. V lost 7 bases to trimming and J lost 7 bases, with 2 bases between them. CDR3 bases: TGCAGCGATAATGAGCAGTTCTTC. Its protein product is CSDNEQFF.